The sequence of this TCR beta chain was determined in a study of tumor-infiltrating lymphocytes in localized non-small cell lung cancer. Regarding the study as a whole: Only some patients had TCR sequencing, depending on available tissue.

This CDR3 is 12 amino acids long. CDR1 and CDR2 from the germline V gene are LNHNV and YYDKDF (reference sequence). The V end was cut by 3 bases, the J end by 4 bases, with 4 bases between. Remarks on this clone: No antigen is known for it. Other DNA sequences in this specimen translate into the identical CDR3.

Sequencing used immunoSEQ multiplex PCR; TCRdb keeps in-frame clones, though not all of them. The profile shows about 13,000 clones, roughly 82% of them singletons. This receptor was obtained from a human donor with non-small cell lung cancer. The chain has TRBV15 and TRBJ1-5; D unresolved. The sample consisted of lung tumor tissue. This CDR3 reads CATSRDNQPQHF. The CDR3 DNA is TGTGCCACCAGCAGGGATAATCAGCCCCAGCATTTT.